The T cell receptor beta chain under discussion was sequenced for a study of blood T cell repertoires in COVID-19. Background on the study: T cells, B-cell-depleted T cells, or PBMCs provided the cDNA or gDNA that served as material.

As handled by the study authors: Estimation of nucleated cell counts relied on the amplification of reference gene primers. Measured with immunoSEQ multiplex PCR; TCRdb has only the in-frame clones, and not every one. V and J calls and clone size are given by that table; D and trimming were obtained from the DNA. The data show about 150,000 clones, nearly 80% seen once. The CDR3 contains 17 residues. V lost 6 bases to trimming and J lost 0 bases, with 18 bases between them. CDR1 DFQATT and CDR2 SNEGSKA come from the germline V gene (reference sequence). This rearrangement joins TRBV20-1 to TRBJ1-6; D is perhaps TRBD1 (6 bases). Sequenced input: peripheral blood. This receptor was obtained from a man aged 80 or over with acute or convalescent COVID-19. DNA of the CDR3: TGCAGTGCCAGTCAGGGGTTACAGAGCTCCTATAATTCACCCCTCCACTTT. It is translated as CSASQGLQSSYNSPLHF.